A selection of T cell receptor beta chains follows, all from one sample in a study of CD8 T cells in Susac syndrome. TCRdb recomputed calls from the immunoSEQ multiplex PCR reads with MiXCR, one row per CDR3 protein. The sample yields some 150,000 distinct CDR3 sequences, approximately 95% seen once. Sequenced input: CD4+ T cells from PBMCs. Receptors originate from a human donor with Susac syndrome. The CDR3 runs from the conserved cysteine through the conserved F or W. D genes are given only for firm matches. Clone size is stated in some rows and not others, as once, few, many or a class when expanded.

v_gene: TRBV15
d_gene: .
j_gene: TRBJ2-3
abundance: .
CDR3aa: CATRTGAPNTDTQYF
CDR3nt: TGTGCCACCAGGACCGGGGCCCCAAACACAGATACGCAGTATTTT

v_gene: TRBV6-5
d_gene: .
j_gene: TRBJ2-7
abundance: .
CDR3aa: CASSGGTDVSYEQYF
CDR3nt: TGTGCCAGCAGTGGAGGGACAGACGTCTCCTACGAGCAGTACTTC

v_gene: TRBV2
d_gene: .
j_gene: TRBJ1-1
abundance: .
CDR3aa: CASSANTGNTEAFF
CDR3nt: TGTGCCAGCAGTGCAAATACAGGGAACACTGAAGCTTTCTTT

v_gene: TRBV12-3/TRBV12-4
d_gene: .
j_gene: TRBJ2-3
abundance: .
CDR3aa: CASSFEQPTDTQYF
CDR3nt: TGTGCCAGCAGTTTCGAGCAGCCCACAGATACGCAGTATTTT

v_gene: TRBV18
d_gene: .
j_gene: TRBJ1-2
abundance: .
CDR3aa: CASSPPGRNYGYTF
CDR3nt: TGTGCCAGCTCACCACCGGGACGGAACTATGGCTACACCTTC

v_gene: TRBV12-3/TRBV12-4
d_gene: .
j_gene: TRBJ1-3
abundance: once
CDR3aa: CASTRWSSGNTIYF
CDR3nt: TGTGCCAGCACCCGGTGGAGCTCTGGAAACACCATATATTTT

v_gene: TRBV12-3/TRBV12-4
d_gene: TRBD1
j_gene: TRBJ1-1
abundance: .
CDR3aa: CASSIRTGTEAFF
CDR3nt: TGTGCCAGCAGCATTAGGACAGGCACTGAAGCTTTCTTT

v_gene: TRBV12-3/TRBV12-4
d_gene: TRBD2
j_gene: TRBJ2-1
abundance: .
CDR3aa: CASSSSGGLYNEQFF
CDR3nt: TGTGCCAGCAGCTCGAGCGGGGGTCTGTACAATGAGCAGTTCTTC

v_gene: TRBV6-5
d_gene: .
j_gene: TRBJ1-2
abundance: .
CDR3aa: CASSLSYPQDGYTF
CDR3nt: TGTGCCAGCAGCTTATCGTATCCCCAGGATGGCTACACCTTC

v_gene: TRBV9
d_gene: TRBD1
j_gene: TRBJ2-2
abundance: .
CDR3aa: CASSPNPRDRNTGELFF
CDR3nt: TGTGCCAGCAGCCCCAACCCCCGGGACAGAAACACCGGGGAGCTGTTTTTT

v_gene: TRBV12-3/TRBV12-4
d_gene: .
j_gene: TRBJ1-1
abundance: .
CDR3aa: CASRITGYSNTEAFF
CDR3nt: TGTGCCAGCAGGATAACAGGGTACTCGAACACTGAAGCTTTCTTT

v_gene: TRBV18
d_gene: .
j_gene: TRBJ1-1
abundance: .
CDR3aa: CASSPEDGNTEAFF
CDR3nt: TGTGCCAGCTCACCCGAGGACGGAAACACTGAAGCTTTCTTT

v_gene: TRBV5-6
d_gene: TRBD2
j_gene: TRBJ2-3
abundance: .
CDR3aa: CASSLGLAGGSDTQYF
CDR3nt: TGTGCCAGCAGCTTGGGCCTAGCGGGGGGCTCAGATACGCAGTATTTT

v_gene: TRBV4-3
d_gene: .
j_gene: TRBJ1-5
abundance: .
CDR3aa: CASSPGLTGPQPQHF
CDR3nt: TGCGCCAGCAGCCCGGGATTAACAGGGCCTCAGCCCCAGCATTTT

v_gene: TRBV5-1
d_gene: .
j_gene: TRBJ2-6
abundance: .
CDR3aa: CASSLQGRGANVLTF
CDR3nt: TGCGCCAGCAGCTTGCAGGGGAGGGGGGCCAACGTCCTGACTTTC

v_gene: TRBV10-3
d_gene: .
j_gene: TRBJ1-1
abundance: .
CDR3aa: CAISDMNTEAFF
CDR3nt: TGTGCCATCTCCGACATGAACACTGAAGCTTTCTTT

v_gene: TRBV15
d_gene: .
j_gene: TRBJ2-3
abundance: .
CDR3aa: CATNTGVDTQYF
CDR3nt: TGTGCCACGAACACGGGGGTTGATACGCAGTATTTT

v_gene: TRBV15
d_gene: .
j_gene: TRBJ1-5
abundance: .
CDR3aa: CATSSHLNQPQHF
CDR3nt: TGTGCCACCAGCAGCCATCTAAATCAGCCCCAGCATTTT

v_gene: TRBV18
d_gene: .
j_gene: TRBJ2-3
abundance: .
CDR3aa: CASSPRQADTQYF
CDR3nt: TGTGCCAGCTCACCTCGACAGGCAGATACGCAGTATTTT

v_gene: TRBV4-1
d_gene: TRBD1
j_gene: TRBJ1-6
abundance: .
CDR3aa: CASSQEPQGTLPLHF
CDR3nt: TGCGCCAGCAGCCAAGAGCCACAGGGGACTCTCCCCCTCCACTTT

v_gene: TRBV18
d_gene: .
j_gene: TRBJ2-7
abundance: once
CDR3aa: CASSWQGKSYEQYF
CDR3nt: TGTGCCAGCTCATGGCAGGGGAAGTCCTACGAGCAGTACTTC

v_gene: TRBV6-6
d_gene: TRBD1
j_gene: TRBJ2-3
abundance: .
CDR3aa: CASSPEGAGTDTQYF
CDR3nt: TGTGCCAGCAGCCCAGAGGGGGCTGGGACAGATACGCAGTATTTT

v_gene: TRBV4-2
d_gene: .
j_gene: TRBJ1-1
abundance: .
CDR3aa: CASSQDVGSVGGTEAFF
CDR3nt: TGTGCCAGCAGCCAAGATGTAGGATCGGTCGGCGGCACTGAAGCTTTCTTT

v_gene: TRBV12-3/TRBV12-4
d_gene: .
j_gene: TRBJ2-2
abundance: .
CDR3aa: CASSLRQENTGELFF
CDR3nt: TGTGCCAGCAGTTTACGGCAGGAAAACACCGGGGAGCTGTTTTTT

v_gene: TRBV5-4
d_gene: TRBD1
j_gene: TRBJ2-3
abundance: .
CDR3aa: CASSLGTDTDTQYF
CDR3nt: TGTGCCAGCAGCCTGGGGACAGACACAGATACGCAGTATTTT

v_gene: TRBV7-3
d_gene: .
j_gene: TRBJ1-1
abundance: .
CDR3aa: CASSRQENTEAFF
CDR3nt: TGTGCCAGCTCCCGCCAGGAGAACACTGAAGCTTTCTTT

v_gene: TRBV7-2
d_gene: .
j_gene: TRBJ2-5
abundance: .
CDR3aa: CASSSTPRGTGQETQYF
CDR3nt: TGTGCCAGCAGCTCGACCCCTCGAGGGACTGGCCAAGAGACCCAGTACTTC

v_gene: TRBV6-6
d_gene: .
j_gene: TRBJ2-7
abundance: .
CDR3aa: CASSYPESYEQYF
CDR3nt: TGTGCCAGCAGTTACCCCGAGTCCTACGAGCAGTACTTC

v_gene: TRBV29-1
d_gene: .
j_gene: TRBJ1-2
abundance: .
CDR3aa: CSAKGIGANFNYGYTF
CDR3nt: TGCAGCGCTAAGGGAATAGGGGCCAATTTTAACTATGGCTACACCTTC

v_gene: TRBV5-1
d_gene: .
j_gene: TRBJ1-1
abundance: .
CDR3aa: CASTRDGGTEAFF
CDR3nt: TGCGCCAGCACCCGGGACGGCGGCACTGAAGCTTTCTTT

v_gene: TRBV2
d_gene: .
j_gene: TRBJ1-6
abundance: .
CDR3aa: CASSETTANSPLHF
CDR3nt: TGTGCCAGCAGTGAAACGACAGCCAATTCACCCCTCCACTTT

v_gene: TRBV9
d_gene: .
j_gene: TRBJ2-5
abundance: .
CDR3aa: CASSLPGETQYF
CDR3nt: TGTGCCAGCAGCCTCCCCGGAGAGACCCAGTACTTC

v_gene: TRBV20-1
d_gene: .
j_gene: TRBJ2-5
abundance: .
CDR3aa: CSARGGQGETQYF
CDR3nt: TGCAGTGCTAGAGGAGGGCAGGGTGAGACCCAGTACTTC

v_gene: TRBV27
d_gene: .
j_gene: TRBJ2-7
abundance: .
CDR3aa: CASRVRGGGPYEQYF
CDR3nt: TGTGCCAGCAGGGTCCGGGGAGGGGGCCCCTACGAGCAGTACTTC

v_gene: TRBV3-1
d_gene: .
j_gene: TRBJ1-6
abundance: once
CDR3aa: CASGPSSYNSPLHF
CDR3nt: TGTGCCAGCGGGCCTAGCTCCTATAATTCACCCCTCCACTTT

v_gene: TRBV6-2/TRBV6-3
d_gene: .
j_gene: TRBJ2-7
abundance: .
CDR3aa: CASSYSVLSSYEQYF
CDR3nt: TGTGCCAGCAGTTACTCGGTCCTCTCCTCCTACGAGCAGTACTTC

v_gene: TRBV19
d_gene: TRBD1
j_gene: TRBJ1-2
abundance: once
CDR3aa: CASIRRGTNYGYTF
CDR3nt: TGTGCCAGTATTCGCAGGGGGACCAACTATGGCTACACCTTC

v_gene: TRBV5-1
d_gene: TRBD2
j_gene: TRBJ2-5
abundance: .
CDR3aa: CASSFGSGGPREETQYF
CDR3nt: TGCGCCAGCAGCTTTGGCAGCGGGGGGCCTCGGGAAGAGACCCAGTACTTC

v_gene: TRBV9
d_gene: TRBD1
j_gene: TRBJ1-2
abundance: .
CDR3aa: CASSVSTGTGGGYTF
CDR3nt: TGTGCCAGCAGCGTCTCGACGGGGACAGGGGGTGGCTACACCTTC

v_gene: TRBV20-1
d_gene: TRBD1
j_gene: TRBJ1-4
abundance: .
CDR3aa: CSASQGATNEKLFF
CDR3nt: TGCAGTGCTAGTCAGGGGGCGACTAATGAAAAACTGTTTTTT

v_gene: TRBV15
d_gene: .
j_gene: TRBJ1-2
abundance: .
CDR3aa: CATSRGDGNYGYTF
CDR3nt: TGTGCCACCAGCAGGGGGGACGGAAACTATGGCTACACCTTC

v_gene: TRBV25-1
d_gene: .
j_gene: TRBJ1-4
abundance: .
CDR3aa: CASRTVNNEKLFF
CDR3nt: TGTGCCAGCAGGACCGTGAATAATGAAAAACTGTTTTTT

v_gene: TRBV15
d_gene: .
j_gene: TRBJ1-5
abundance: .
CDR3aa: CATSRDGPGPGKQPQHF
CDR3nt: TGTGCCACCAGCAGAGATGGGCCCGGTCCCGGGAAACAGCCCCAGCATTTT

v_gene: TRBV12-3/TRBV12-4
d_gene: .
j_gene: TRBJ1-5
abundance: .
CDR3aa: CASSPQGSNQPQHF
CDR3nt: TGTGCCAGCAGTCCTCAGGGGAGCAATCAGCCCCAGCATTTT

v_gene: TRBV9
d_gene: .
j_gene: TRBJ2-3
abundance: once
CDR3aa: CASSVRGTSTDTQYF
CDR3nt: TGTGCCAGCAGCGTAAGGGGGACTAGCACAGATACGCAGTATTTT

v_gene: TRBV20-1
d_gene: TRBD2
j_gene: TRBJ2-3
abundance: .
CDR3aa: CSAQASGLTDTQYF
CDR3nt: TGCAGTGCTCAGGCTAGCGGCCTCACAGATACGCAGTATTTT

v_gene: TRBV20-1
d_gene: .
j_gene: TRBJ1-2
abundance: .
CDR3aa: CSARAAQSYGYTF
CDR3nt: TGCAGTGCTAGAGCGGCACAGTCCTATGGCTACACCTTC

v_gene: TRBV19
d_gene: TRBD2
j_gene: TRBJ2-1
abundance: .
CDR3aa: CASSIIIGLGYEQFF
CDR3nt: TGTGCCAGTAGTATTATCATTGGACTAGGCTATGAGCAGTTCTTC

v_gene: TRBV9
d_gene: .
j_gene: TRBJ2-1
abundance: .
CDR3aa: CASSVGGGGYNEQFF
CDR3nt: TGTGCCAGCAGCGTAGGAGGGGGGGGGTACAATGAGCAGTTCTTC

v_gene: TRBV3-1
d_gene: .
j_gene: TRBJ1-6
abundance: .
CDR3aa: CASSQDGAANTLHF
CDR3nt: TGTGCCAGCAGCCAAGATGGGGCAGCCAACACCCTCCACTTT